This T cell receptor (beta chain) was sequenced for a study of identifying expanded T cells in peripheral blood. Germline-derived CDR1 and CDR2 are SNHLY and FYNNEI. The CDR3 loop spans 14 amino acids. The V and J ends lost 6 bases and 8 bases respectively, with 19 bases between them. The assay was immunoSEQ multiplex PCR, and TCRdb's table has in-frame clones only and misses some. The sample records about 86,000 clones, 88% being singletons. This clone was counted only a few times. The receptor was isolated from a person between 18 and 75 years old in good health. The V call is TRBV2, the J call TRBJ1-2; weak D call: TRBD1 (5 bases). What was sequenced was blood. CDR3 protein: CASSRGTAGEGYTF. The CDR3 DNA sequence: TGTGCCAGCAGCCGAGGGACGGCGGGAGAGGGCTACACCTTC.